Listed here is a single T cell receptor (beta chain). The antigen remains undetermined. The entry originates in a study of shared clonotypes between healthy human individuals. Study outcomes and limitations: Only blood was sampled; tissue repertoires likely differ.

Method: immunoSEQ multiplex PCR; TCRdb's copy keeps in-frame clones and lacks some. The repertoire holds about 92,000 clones, with around 68% as singletons. Looked up from germline, CDR1 is SGHDN and CDR2 is FVKESK. J lost 1 base, V lost 0 bases, and 0 bases had no gene match. This CDR3 region has 15 residues. CD8 memory cells included CD45RO+ cells plus CCR7-negative CD45RA+ TemRA cells. The rearrangement uses TRBV14 and TRBJ2-3; TRBD2 matches at 8 bases. The source of this sequence is a man aged 25-45 years in good health. Specimen: memory CD8+ T cells sorted from blood. Described subset: CD45RO+ cells pooled with CCR7-negative TemRA cells. CDR3 in amino acids: CASSQELAGTDTQYF. The CDR3 DNA reads TGTGCCAGCAGCCAAGAACTAGCGGGCACAGATACGCAGTATTTT.